A selection of T cell receptor beta chains follows, all from one sample in a study of T cells after yellow fever vaccination. TCRdb re-called the 5' RACE reads with MiXCR, one entry per CDR3 protein. The table has hundreds of thousands of distinct CDR3 sequences, approximately 13% seen once. Sequenced material: PBMCs, taken on the day of the yellow fever booster vaccination. The source of these receptors is a man in his thirties or forties who received the YFV17D yellow fever vaccine. CDR3s include the opening cysteine and the closing phenylalanine or tryptophan. D genes are given only for firm matches. Size is stated for part of the rows, as once, few or many counts, or as a class when the clone is expanded.

DNA | CDR3 | size | J | V | D
TGTGCCAGCAGCTTGCAAGTGGGCGGCGGACAAGAGACCCAGTACTTC | CASSLQVGGGQETQYF | NA | TRBJ2-5 | TRBV7-2 | NA
TGCGCCAGCAAGACAGGAGCTATGGGCACTGAAGCTTTCTTT | CASKTGAMGTEAFF | NA | TRBJ1-1 | TRBV5-1 | NA
TGTGCCAGCCAAAAAACAGGGAGGTCACCCCTCCACTTT | CASQKTGRSPLHF | NA | TRBJ1-6 | TRBV6-5 | NA
TGTGCCAGCAGCTCACAGGGCGAGGGATCACCCCTCCACTTT | CASSSQGEGSPLHF | few | TRBJ1-6 | TRBV7-9 | NA
TGCGCCAGCAGCCAAGACAGATGGGGAGATACGCAGTATTTT | CASSQDRWGDTQYF | NA | TRBJ2-3 | TRBV4-3 | NA
TGTGCCAGCACCCCCACGTTGGGCTACGAGCAGTACTTC | CASTPTLGYEQYF | few | TRBJ2-7 | TRBV6-2/TRBV6-3 | NA
TGTGCCAGCAGCGCGACCACCCAGGCCTACAATGAGCAGTTCTTC | CASSATTQAYNEQFF | NA | TRBJ2-1 | TRBV9 | NA
TGTGCCAGCAGCTCGGTCTGGGAAGCTTTCTTT | CASSSVWEAFF | NA | TRBJ1-1 | TRBV11-2 | NA
TGTGCCAGCAGCCTATCTCTGGGGGAGACCCAGTACTTC | CASSLSLGETQYF | many | TRBJ2-5 | TRBV7-2 | NA
TGTGCCAGCAGCCGCTCCGGGACAGGGGATTACTATGGCTACACCTTC | CASSRSGTGDYYGYTF | few | TRBJ1-2 | TRBV5-8 | TRBD1
TGTGCCAGCAGCTCGAGCGGGACTAGCACGAGGGAGACCCAGTACTTC | CASSSSGTSTRETQYF | few | TRBJ2-5 | TRBV7-6 | TRBD2